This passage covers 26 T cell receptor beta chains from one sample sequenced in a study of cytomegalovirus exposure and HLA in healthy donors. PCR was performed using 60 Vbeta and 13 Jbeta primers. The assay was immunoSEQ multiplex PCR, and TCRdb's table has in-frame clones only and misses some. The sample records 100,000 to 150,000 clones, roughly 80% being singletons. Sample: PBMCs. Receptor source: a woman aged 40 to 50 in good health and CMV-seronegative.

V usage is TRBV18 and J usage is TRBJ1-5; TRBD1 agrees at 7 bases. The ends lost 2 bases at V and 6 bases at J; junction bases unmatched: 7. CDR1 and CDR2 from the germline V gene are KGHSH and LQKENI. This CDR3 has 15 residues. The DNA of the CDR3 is TGTGCCAGCTCACCAAAAGCGGCAGGGGGTCAGCCCCAGCATTTT. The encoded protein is CASSPKAAGGQPQHF.

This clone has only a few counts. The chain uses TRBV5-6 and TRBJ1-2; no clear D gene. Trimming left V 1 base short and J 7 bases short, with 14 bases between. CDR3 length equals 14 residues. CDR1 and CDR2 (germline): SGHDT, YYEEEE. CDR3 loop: CASSLKERTSGYTF. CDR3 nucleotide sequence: TGTGCCAGCAGCTTGAAAGAGCGCACTAGTGGCTACACCTTC.

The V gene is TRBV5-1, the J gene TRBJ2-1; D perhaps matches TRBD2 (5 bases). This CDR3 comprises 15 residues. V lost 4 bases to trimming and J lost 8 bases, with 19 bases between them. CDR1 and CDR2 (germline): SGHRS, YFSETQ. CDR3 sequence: CASSKLAAQAYEQFF. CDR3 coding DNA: TGCGCCAGCAGCAAGCTAGCTGCTCAGGCTTATGAGCAGTTCTTC.

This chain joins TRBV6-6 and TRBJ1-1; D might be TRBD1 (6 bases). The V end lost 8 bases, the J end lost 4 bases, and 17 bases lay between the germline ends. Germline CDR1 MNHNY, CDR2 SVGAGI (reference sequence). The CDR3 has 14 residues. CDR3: CASGFGEGGTEAFF. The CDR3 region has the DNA TGTGCCAGCGGGTTTGGGGAAGGGGGCACTGAAGCTTTCTTT.

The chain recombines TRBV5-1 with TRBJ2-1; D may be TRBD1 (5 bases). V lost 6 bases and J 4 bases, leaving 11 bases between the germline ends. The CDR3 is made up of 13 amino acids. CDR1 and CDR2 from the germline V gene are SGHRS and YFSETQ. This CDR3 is CASKPQGYNEQFF. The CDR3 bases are TGCGCCAGCAAACCTCAGGGTTACAATGAGCAGTTCTTC.

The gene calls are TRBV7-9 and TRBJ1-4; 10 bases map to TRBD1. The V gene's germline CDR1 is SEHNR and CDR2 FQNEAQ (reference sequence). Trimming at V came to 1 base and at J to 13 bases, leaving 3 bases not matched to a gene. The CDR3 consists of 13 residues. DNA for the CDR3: TGTGCCAGCAGCTTAGGGGACAGGGGCCGACTGTTTTTT. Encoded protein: CASSLGDRGRLFF.

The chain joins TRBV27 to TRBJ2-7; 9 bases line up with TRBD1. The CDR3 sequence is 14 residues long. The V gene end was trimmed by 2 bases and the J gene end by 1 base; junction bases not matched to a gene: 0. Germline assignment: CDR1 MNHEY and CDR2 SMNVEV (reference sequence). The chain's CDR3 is CASSLGTGSYEQYF. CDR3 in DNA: TGTGCCAGCAGTTTAGGGACAGGGTCCTACGAGCAGTACTTC.

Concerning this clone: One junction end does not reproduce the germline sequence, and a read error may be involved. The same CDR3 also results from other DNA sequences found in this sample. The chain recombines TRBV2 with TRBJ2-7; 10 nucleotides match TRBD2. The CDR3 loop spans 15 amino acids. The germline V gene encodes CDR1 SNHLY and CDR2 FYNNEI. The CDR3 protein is CASGGVASGSYEQYF. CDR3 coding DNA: TGCGCCAGCGGGGGAGTTGCTAGCGGGAGCTACGAGCAGTACTTC. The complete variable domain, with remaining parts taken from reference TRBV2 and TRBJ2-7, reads EPEVTQTPSHQVTQMGQEVILRCVPISNHLYFYWYRQILGQKVEFLVSFYNNEISEKSEIFDDQFSVERPDGSNFTLKIRSTKLEDSAMYFCASGGVASGSYEQYFGPGTRLTVT.

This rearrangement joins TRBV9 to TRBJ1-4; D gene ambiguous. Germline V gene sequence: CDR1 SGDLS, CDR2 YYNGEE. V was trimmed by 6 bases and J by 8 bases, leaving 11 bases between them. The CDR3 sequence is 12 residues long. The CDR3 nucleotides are TGTGCCAGCACCGCCCCGGGGGAAAAACTGTTTTTT. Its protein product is CASTAPGEKLFF.

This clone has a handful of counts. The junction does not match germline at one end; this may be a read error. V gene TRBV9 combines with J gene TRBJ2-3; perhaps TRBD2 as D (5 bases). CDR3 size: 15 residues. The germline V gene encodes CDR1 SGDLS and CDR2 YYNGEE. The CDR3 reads CASTVGRGHTDTQYF. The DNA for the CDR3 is TGTGCCAGCACCGTAGGGAGAGGGCACACAGATACGCAGTATTTT.

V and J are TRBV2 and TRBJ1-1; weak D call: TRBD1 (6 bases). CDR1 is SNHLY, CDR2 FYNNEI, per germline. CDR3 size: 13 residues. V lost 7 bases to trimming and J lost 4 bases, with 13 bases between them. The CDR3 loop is CASTRGMSTEAFF. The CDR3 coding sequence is TGTGCCAGCACGAGGGGGATGTCCACTGAAGCTTTCTTT.

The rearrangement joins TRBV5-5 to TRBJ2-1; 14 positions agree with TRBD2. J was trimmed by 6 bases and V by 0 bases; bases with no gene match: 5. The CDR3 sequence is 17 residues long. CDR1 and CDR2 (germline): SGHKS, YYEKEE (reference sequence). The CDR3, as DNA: TGTGCCAGCAGCTTGGCACTGGGACTAGCGGGAGTCAATGAGCAGTTCTTC. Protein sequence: CASSLALGLAGVNEQFF. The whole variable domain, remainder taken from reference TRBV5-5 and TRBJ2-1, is DAGVTQSPTHLIKTRGQQVTLRCSPISGHKSVSWYQQVLGQGPQFIFQYYEKEERGRGNFPDRFSARQFPNYSSELNVNALLLGDSALYLCASSLALGLAGVNEQFFGPGTRLTVL.

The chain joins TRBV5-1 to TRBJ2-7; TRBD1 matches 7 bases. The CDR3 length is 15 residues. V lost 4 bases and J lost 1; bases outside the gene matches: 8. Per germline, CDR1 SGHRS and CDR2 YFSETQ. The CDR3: CASSRTTGLSYEQYF. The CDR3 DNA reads TGCGCCAGCAGCCGAACGACAGGGTTGTCCTACGAGCAGTACTTC.

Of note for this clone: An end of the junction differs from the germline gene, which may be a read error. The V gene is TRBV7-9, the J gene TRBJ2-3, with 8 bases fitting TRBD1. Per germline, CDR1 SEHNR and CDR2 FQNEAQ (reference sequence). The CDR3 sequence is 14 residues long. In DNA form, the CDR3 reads TGTTCCAGCAGCTTACAGGGGGGCGCAGATACGCAGTATTTT. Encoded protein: CSSSLQGGADTQYF.

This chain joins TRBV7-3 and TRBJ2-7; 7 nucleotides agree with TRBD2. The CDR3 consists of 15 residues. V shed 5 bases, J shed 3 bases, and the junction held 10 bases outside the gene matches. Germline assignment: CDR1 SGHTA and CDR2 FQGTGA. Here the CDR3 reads CASSPRGGRHYEQYF. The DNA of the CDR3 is TGTGCCAGCAGCCCAAGGGGAGGGCGGCACTACGAGCAGTACTTC.

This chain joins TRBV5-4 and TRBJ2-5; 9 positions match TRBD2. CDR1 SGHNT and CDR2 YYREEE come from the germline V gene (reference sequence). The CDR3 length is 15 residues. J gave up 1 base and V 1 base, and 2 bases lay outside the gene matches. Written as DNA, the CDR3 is TGTGCCAGCAGCTTGAAGACTAGCGGCCAAGAGACCCAGTACTTC. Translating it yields CASSLKTSGQETQYF. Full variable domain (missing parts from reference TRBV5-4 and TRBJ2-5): ETGVTQSPTHLIKTRGQQVTLRCSSQSGHNTVSWYQQALGQGPQFIFQYYREEENGRGNFPPRFSGLQFPNYSSELNVNALELDDSALYLCASSLKTSGQETQYFGPGTRLLVL.

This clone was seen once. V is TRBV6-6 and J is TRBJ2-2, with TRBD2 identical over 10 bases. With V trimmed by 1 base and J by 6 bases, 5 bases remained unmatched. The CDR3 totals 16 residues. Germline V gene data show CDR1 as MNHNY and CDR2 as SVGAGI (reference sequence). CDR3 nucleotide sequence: TGTGCCAGCAGTTACTTGCTAGCGGGAGATGCCGGGGAGCTGTTTTTT. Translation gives CASSYLLAGDAGELFF.

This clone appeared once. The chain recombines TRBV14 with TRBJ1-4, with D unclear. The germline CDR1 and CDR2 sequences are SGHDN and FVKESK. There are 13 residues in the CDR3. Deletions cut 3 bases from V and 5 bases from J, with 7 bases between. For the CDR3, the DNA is TGTGCCAGCAGCCATCGTCCGAATGAAAAACTGTTTTTT. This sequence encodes CASSHRPNEKLFF. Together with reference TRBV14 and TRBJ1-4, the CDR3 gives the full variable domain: EAGVTQFPSHSVIEKGQTVTLRCDPISGHDNLYWYRRVMGKEIKFLLHFVKESKQDESGMPNNRFLAERTGGTYSTLKVQPAELEDSGVYFCASSHRPNEKLFFGSGTQLSVL.

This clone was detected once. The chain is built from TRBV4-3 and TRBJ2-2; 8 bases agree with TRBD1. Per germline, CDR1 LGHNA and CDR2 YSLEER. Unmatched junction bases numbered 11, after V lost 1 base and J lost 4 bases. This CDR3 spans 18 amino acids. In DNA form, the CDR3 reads TGCGCCAGCAGCCAAGTCCACTCGGGACAGGCTCCCACCGGGGAGCTGTTTTTT. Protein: CASSQVHSGQAPTGELFF.

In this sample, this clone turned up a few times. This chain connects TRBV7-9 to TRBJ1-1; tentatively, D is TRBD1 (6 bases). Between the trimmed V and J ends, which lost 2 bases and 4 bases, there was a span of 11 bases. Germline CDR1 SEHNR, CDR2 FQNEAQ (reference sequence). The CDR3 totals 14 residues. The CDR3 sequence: CASSLNQGSTEAFF. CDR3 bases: TGTGCCAGCAGCTTAAATCAGGGGAGCACTGAAGCTTTCTTT.

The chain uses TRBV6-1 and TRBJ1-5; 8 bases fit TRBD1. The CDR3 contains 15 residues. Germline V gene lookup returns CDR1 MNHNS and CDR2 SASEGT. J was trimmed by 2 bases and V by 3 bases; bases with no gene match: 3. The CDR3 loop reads CASSDRGPRNQPQHF. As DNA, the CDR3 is TGTGCCAGCAGTGACAGGGGGCCCCGCAATCAGCCCCAGCATTTT.

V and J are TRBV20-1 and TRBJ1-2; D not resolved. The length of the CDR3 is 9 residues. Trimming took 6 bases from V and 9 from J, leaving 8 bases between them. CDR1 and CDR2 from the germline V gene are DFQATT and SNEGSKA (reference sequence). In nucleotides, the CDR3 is TGCAGTGCCCCTCCTAGCTACACCTTC. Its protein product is CSAPPSYTF.

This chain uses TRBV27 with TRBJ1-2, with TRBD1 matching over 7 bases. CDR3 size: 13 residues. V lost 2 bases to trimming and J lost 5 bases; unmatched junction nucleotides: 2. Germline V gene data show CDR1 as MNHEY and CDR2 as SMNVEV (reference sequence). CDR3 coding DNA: TGTGCCAGCAGTTTAAAACAGGGGTATGGCTACACCTTC. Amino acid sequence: CASSLKQGYGYTF.

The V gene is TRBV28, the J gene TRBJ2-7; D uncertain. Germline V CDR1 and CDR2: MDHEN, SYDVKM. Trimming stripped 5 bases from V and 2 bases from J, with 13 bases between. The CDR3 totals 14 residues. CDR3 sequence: CASSPAGRPYEQYF. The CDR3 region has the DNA TGTGCCAGCAGTCCGGCAGGAAGGCCCTACGAGCAGTACTTC.

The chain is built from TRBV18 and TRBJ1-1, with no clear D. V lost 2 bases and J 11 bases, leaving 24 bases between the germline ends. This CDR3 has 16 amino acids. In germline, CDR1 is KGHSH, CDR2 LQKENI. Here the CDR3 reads CASSPRAGVSREEAFF. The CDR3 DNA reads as TGTGCCAGCTCACCAAGGGCCGGAGTATCGAGGGAGGAGGCTTTCTTT.

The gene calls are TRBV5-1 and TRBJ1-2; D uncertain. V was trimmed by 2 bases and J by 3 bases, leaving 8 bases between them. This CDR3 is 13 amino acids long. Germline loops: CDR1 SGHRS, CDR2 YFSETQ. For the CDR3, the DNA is TGCGCCAGCAGCTTAAGCCCGTACTATGGCTACACCTTC. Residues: CASSLSPYYGYTF.